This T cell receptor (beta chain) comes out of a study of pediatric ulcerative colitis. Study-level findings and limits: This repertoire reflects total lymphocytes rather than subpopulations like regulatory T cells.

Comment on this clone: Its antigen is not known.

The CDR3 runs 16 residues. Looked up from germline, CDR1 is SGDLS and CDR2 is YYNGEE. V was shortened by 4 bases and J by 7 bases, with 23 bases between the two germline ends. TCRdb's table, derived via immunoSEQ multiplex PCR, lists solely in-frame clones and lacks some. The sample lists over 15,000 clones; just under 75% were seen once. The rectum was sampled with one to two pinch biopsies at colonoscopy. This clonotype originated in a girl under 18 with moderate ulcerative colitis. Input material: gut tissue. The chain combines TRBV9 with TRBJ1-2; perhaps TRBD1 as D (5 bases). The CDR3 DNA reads TGTGCCAGCAGCCCCAGACGGTCCGGCCAAGGGGTTGGCTACACCTTC. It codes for CASSPRRSGQGVGYTF.